This T cell receptor beta chain was identified in a study of metastatic and nonmetastatic thyroid tumors. Study summary: Comparison of repertoires was carried out across blood and tumor or nodule tissue from malignant and benign thyroid patients. General study findings and limits: When malignant thyroid tumors were compared with benign nodules, TCR beta diversity was reportedly significantly higher in the malignant tumors. This held in both blood and tumor samples.

This CDR3 region has 15 residues. The germline CDR1 and CDR2 sequences are SNHLY and FYNNEI. The ends were cut back, 8 bases at V and 5 bases at J, with 21 bases in the middle. This clone came up many times. Its antigen remains unknown. All patients reached thyroid surgery having received no treatment beforehand. Under the authors' procedure: CDR3 differences across clinicopathological groups were used to build a distant-metastasis classifier for papillary thyroid cancer. TCRdb reanalyzed the PCR reads with MiXCR. The V and J calls shown here were made by TCRdb, not taken from the authors' results. The data show around 19,000 clones, more than 15% seen once.

This clonotype was obtained from a female donor with papillary thyroid cancer or a benign thyroid nodule (not recorded which). Some clones in this sample may be carry-over from other donors' samples. This rearrangement joins TRBV2 to TRBJ2-5; the D gene is possibly TRBD1 (6 bases). Material: tumor tissue. CDR3 residues: CASLYTGSKFETQYF. The CDR3 DNA sequence: TGTGCCAGCCTATACACAGGGTCCAAGTTTGAGACCCAGTACTTC.